This TCR beta chain was sequenced in a study of circulating CD8 cells and anti-PD-1 response in melanoma. V dropped 1 base and J dropped 1 base, with 13 bases sitting between them. Germline CDR1 DFQATT, CDR2 SNEGSKA (reference sequence). The CDR3 is made up of 15 amino acids. Four subsets defined by PD-1 and/or TIGIT were sorted from live CD3+CD8+TCRalphabeta+ cells. Using approximately 15 ng of total RNA, TCR libraries were made with the QIAseq Immune Repertoire TCR panel. TCRdb processed the reads anew with MiXCR; each CDR3 protein has one entry. This sample yields under 1,500 distinct CDR3 sequences, of which 6.3% are seen a single time; about 16% belongs to the top ten. This clonotype is medium-sized by share.

The sequence was collected from a human donor with melanoma. This sequence joins TRBV20-1 and TRBJ2-5; D gene unclear. The sample consisted of CD8+ T cells from PBMCs, taken at baseline or after one month of anti-PD-1 therapy (not recorded which). The CDR3 nucleotides are TGCAGTGCTAGAGCCCATGGGATGATCCAAGAGACCCAGTACTTC. Protein sequence: CSARAHGMIQETQYF.